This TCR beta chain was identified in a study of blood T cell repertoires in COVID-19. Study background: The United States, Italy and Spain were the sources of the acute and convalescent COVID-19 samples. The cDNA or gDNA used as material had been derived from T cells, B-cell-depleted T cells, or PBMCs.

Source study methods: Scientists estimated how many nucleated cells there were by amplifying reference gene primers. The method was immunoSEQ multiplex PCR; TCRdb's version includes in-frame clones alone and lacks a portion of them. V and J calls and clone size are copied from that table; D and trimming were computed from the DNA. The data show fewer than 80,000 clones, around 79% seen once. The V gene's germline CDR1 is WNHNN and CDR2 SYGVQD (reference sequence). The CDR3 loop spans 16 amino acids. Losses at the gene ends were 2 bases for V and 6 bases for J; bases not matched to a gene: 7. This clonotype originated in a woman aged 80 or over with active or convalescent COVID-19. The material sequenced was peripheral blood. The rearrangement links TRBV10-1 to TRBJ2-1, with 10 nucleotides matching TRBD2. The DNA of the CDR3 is TGCGCCAGCAGTGAGCCTAGCGGGAGCGTTCCCAATGAGCAGTTCTTC. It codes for CASSEPSGSVPNEQFF.